The 17 T cell receptor beta chains given below trace back to one sample, sequenced in a study of shared clonotypes between healthy human individuals. Method: immunoSEQ multiplex PCR; TCRdb's copy keeps in-frame clones and lacks some. The table lists millions of clones, 95% of them singletons, with more than 0.1% in the top ten. The sequencing sample was made of naive CD4+ T cells sorted from blood. The subset denotes: CD45RA+ positively selected. These TCRs come from a man younger than 35 in good health.

The chain combines TRBV6-1 with TRBJ2-3; D is perhaps TRBD2 (7 bases). Germline V gene sequence: CDR1 MNHNS, CDR2 SASEGT. V dropped 11 bases and J dropped 0 bases, with 12 bases sitting between them. This CDR3 is built from 13 residues. CDR3 in DNA: TGTGCCGGGGGGGCAGCTAGCACAGATACGCAGTATTTT. This translates into CAGGAASTDTQYF.

V usage is TRBV6-6 and J usage is TRBJ1-2; possible D gene TRBD1, 5 bases. This CDR3 is 13 amino acids long. Germline V lookup: CDR1 MNHNY, CDR2 SVGAGI (reference sequence). CDR3 amino acids: CVSRGGVNYGYTF. CDR3 nucleotide sequence: TGTGTCTCACGGGGGGGTGTCAACTATGGCTACACCTTC.

The chain couples TRBV6-6 to TRBJ1-5; D is ambiguous. This CDR3 spans 13 amino acids. V was trimmed by 8 bases and J by 6 bases, leaving 14 bases between them. Germline V gene sequence: CDR1 MNHNY, CDR2 SVGAGI (reference sequence). CDR3 residues: CASVDRSSQPQHF. CDR3 DNA: TGTGCCAGCGTCGATAGGTCGAGTCAGCCCCAGCATTTT.

On this clone: Other DNA sequences of this sample code for an identical CDR3. The V call is TRBV6-5, the J call TRBJ2-7; TRBD1 might be the D (6 bases). The CDR3 runs to 12 residues. Germline-derived CDR1 and CDR2 are MNHEY and SVGAGI. Trimming removed 7 bases at V and 2 bases at J, with 9 bases between. The CDR3: CASTDRAYEQYF. The CDR3 nucleotides are TGTGCCAGCACGGACAGAGCCTACGAGCAGTACTTC.

The rearrangement joins TRBV6-5 to TRBJ1-1; maybe TRBD1 (5 bases). The germline CDR1 and CDR2 sequences are MNHEY and SVGAGI. CDR3 length: 14 amino acids. V was trimmed by 0 bases and J by 7 bases, leaving 12 bases between them. The CDR3 coding sequence is TGTGCCAGCAGTTACTCGAGGGACGGCAGTGAAGCTTTCTTT. This sequence encodes CASSYSRDGSEAFF.

This sequence joins TRBV7-9 and TRBJ2-5, with 10 nucleotides matching TRBD2. The CDR3 spans 16 residues. Germline V gene lookup returns CDR1 SEHNR and CDR2 FQNEAQ (reference sequence). Unmatched junction bases numbered 12, after V lost 2 bases and J lost 9 bases. The CDR3, as DNA: TGTGCCAGCAGCTTAAGCCGGACTAGCGGAGCCGAGGCCCAGTACTTC. It specifies CASSLSRTSGAEAQYF.

Details on this clone: This sample also contains other DNA sequences that code for the same CDR3. V is TRBV5-1 and J is TRBJ2-1; 10 bases agree with TRBD2. Per the germline V gene, CDR1 is SGHRS and CDR2 is YFSETQ. The CDR3 contains 16 residues. V lost 0 bases to trimming and J lost 3 bases; unmatched junction nucleotides: 3. CDR3 coding DNA: TGCGCCAGCAGCTTGGAGTTAGCGGGAGGCTACAATGAGCAGTTCTTC. It translates to CASSLELAGGYNEQFF.

This clone was found once. The rearrangement uses TRBV5-1 and TRBJ2-5, with 10 bases fitting TRBD2. With 4 bases clipped from V and 5 bases from J, the junction kept 8 bases outside the gene matches. The CDR3 is 15 residues long. The germline gives CDR1 SGHRS, CDR2 YFSETQ. The CDR3 is CASSVIAGGKETQYF. As DNA, the CDR3 is TGCGCCAGCAGCGTGATAGCGGGGGGTAAGGAGACCCAGTACTTC.

This rearrangement joins TRBV6-4 to TRBJ1-2; 9 nucleotides line up with TRBD1. V trimming: 6 bases; J trimming: 7 bases; junction bases outside the gene matches: 6. The V gene's germline CDR1 is MRHNA and CDR2 SNTAGT. The CDR3 is 13 amino acids. The CDR3 nucleotides are TGTGCCAGCAGCCCCGGGACAGGGCGTGGCTACACCTTC. Protein sequence: CASSPGTGRGYTF.

This chain connects TRBV7-2 to TRBJ2-1, with D tentatively TRBD2 (5 bases). Germline values: CDR1 SGHTA, CDR2 FQGNSA. This CDR3 comprises 16 residues. V lost 1 base and J 2 bases, leaving 12 bases between the germline ends. CDR3: CASSLGGSVTYNEQFF. The CDR3, as DNA: TGTGCCAGCAGCTTAGGGGGTAGCGTAACCTACAATGAGCAGTTCTTC.

This clone showed up just once. The genes are TRBV7-9 and TRBJ2-3; possible D gene TRBD1, 5 bases. V was shortened by 7 bases and J by 0 bases, with 14 bases between the two germline ends. Germline V gene data show CDR1 as SEHNR and CDR2 as FQNEAQ (reference sequence). The CDR3 contains 15 residues. The CDR3 reads CASNIGAASTDTQYF. DNA for the CDR3: TGTGCCAGCAATATTGGGGCAGCCAGCACAGATACGCAGTATTTT. Full variable domain (outside the CDR3, taken from reference TRBV7-9 and TRBJ2-3): DTGVSQNPRHKITKRGQNVTFRCDPISEHNRLYWYRQTLGQGPEFLTYFQNEAQLEKSRLLSDRFSAERPKGSFSTLEIQRTEQGDSAMYLCASNIGAASTDTQYFGPGTRLTVL.

The rearrangement uses TRBV5-1 and TRBJ2-7; D is possibly TRBD1 (6 bases). Germline-derived CDR1 and CDR2 are SGHRS and YFSETQ. V was pared by 4 bases and J by 3 bases, with 14 bases between. The CDR3 is 14 residues long. CDR3 sequence: CASSTGTLFYEQYF. The CDR3 bases are TGCGCCAGCAGCACCGGGACACTCTTCTACGAGCAGTACTTC.

This clone has only one observation. V and J are TRBV6-5 and TRBJ1-6, with 10 positions matching TRBD1. CDR3 length equals 14 residues. The V and J ends lost 0 bases and 16 bases, in that order; junction bases with no gene match: 6. Germline values: CDR1 MNHEY, CDR2 SVGAGI. The CDR3: CASSYSGQGVRLHF. The DNA for the CDR3 is TGTGCCAGCAGTTACTCAGGACAGGGGGTCCGGCTCCACTTT.

The genes are TRBV6-5 and TRBJ1-4; D may be TRBD1 (6 bases). CDR1 is MNHEY and CDR2 is SVGAGI in the germline V gene. Trimming took off 6 bases at V and 7 bases at J, with 15 bases between the two ends. The length of the CDR3 is 14 residues. In DNA form, the CDR3 reads TGTGCCAGCAGCTCCCGGGACAACGGTGAAAAACTGTTTTTT. This codes for CASSSRDNGEKLFF.

The rearrangement uses TRBV5-5 and TRBJ1-1; D is possibly TRBD1 (6 bases). Trimming cost V 4 bases and J 5 bases, with 18 bases left between them. This CDR3 contains 15 residues. The V gene's germline CDR1 is SGHKS and CDR2 YYEKEE (reference sequence). The CDR3, as DNA: TGTGCCAGCAGCACTACCCTACAGGGTATGACTGAAGCTTTCTTT. Residues: CASSTTLQGMTEAFF.

This rearrangement joins TRBV4-3 to TRBJ2-7; 8 nucleotides line up with TRBD2. Germline CDR1 and CDR2: LGHNA and YSLEER. J lost 6 bases, V lost 0 bases, and 7 bases had no gene match. The CDR3 is made up of 15 amino acids. The CDR3 sequence: CASSQEKSGGVEQYF. In nucleotides, the CDR3 is TGCGCCAGCAGCCAAGAAAAATCGGGGGGGGTCGAGCAGTACTTC.

The count of this clone is one. This CDR3 is also generated by other DNA sequences in the sample. V and J are TRBV20-1 and TRBJ1-2, with 7 bases fitting TRBD1. This CDR3 comprises 11 residues. Germline CDR1 is DFQATT and CDR2 is SNEGSKA (reference sequence). V lost 5 bases, J lost 5 bases, and 2 bases stayed unmatched. Here the CDR3 DNA reads TGCAGTGCTCAGGGGGGGTATGGCTACACCTTC. The encoded protein is CSAQGGYGYTF.